Listed here are 10 T cell receptor beta chains from one sample, sequenced in a study of cytomegalovirus exposure and HLA in healthy donors. The PCR contained 60 Vbeta and 13 Jbeta primers. The method was immunoSEQ multiplex PCR; TCRdb's version includes in-frame clones alone and lacks a portion of them. The data contain some 120,000 clones, just under 75% of them singletons. Sequenced input: PBMCs. The receptor source for this set is a man between 60 and 70 years old in good health and CMV-seropositive.

The gene calls are TRBV7-3 and TRBJ1-2, with 7 bases lining up with TRBD1. This CDR3 spans 14 amino acids. Germline V CDR1 and CDR2: SGHTA, FQGTGA. Trimming cost V 5 bases and J 4 bases; bases outside gene matches: 7. The CDR3 here is CASSRDREGYGYTF. The CDR3 region has the DNA TGTGCCAGCAGCAGAGACAGGGAAGGCTATGGCTACACCTTC.

This clone has just a few counts. The V call is TRBV30, the J call TRBJ1-4; D gene uncertain. Trimming stripped 0 bases from V and 8 bases from J, with 7 bases between. This CDR3 is 12 amino acids long. Germline assignment: CDR1 GTSNPN and CDR2 SVGIG (reference sequence). CDR3: CAWSVLGEKLFF. CDR3 bases: TGTGCCTGGAGTGTACTAGGGGAAAAACTGTTTTTT.

The chain combines TRBV4-2 with TRBJ2-1; 12 bases align to TRBD2. The junction had 2 bases not matched to a gene; V was cut back by 1 base and J by 7 bases. Germline V CDR1 and CDR2: LGHNA, YNFKEQ. There are 15 residues in the CDR3. The CDR3 DNA sequence: TGTGCCAGCAGCCAAGGACTAGCGGGGGAAAATGAGCAGTTCTTC. Amino acids: CASSQGLAGENEQFF.

The chain is built from TRBV5-1 and TRBJ2-2, with a tentative D call TRBD2 (5 bases). CDR1 is SGHRS and CDR2 is YFSETQ in the germline V gene. The CDR3 sequence is 15 residues long. Trimming removed 2 bases at V and 3 bases at J, with 11 bases between. CDR3 sequence (DNA): TGCGCCAGCAGCTTTAGGGAGCTGGACACCGGGGAGCTGTTTTTT. It specifies CASSFRELDTGELFF.

The chain employs TRBV5-4 and TRBJ1-1; no definite D call. The V end was cut by 2 bases, the J end by 0 bases, with 8 bases between. The CDR3 consists of 14 residues. Germline values: CDR1 SGHNT, CDR2 YYREEE (reference sequence). The CDR3 here is CASSFELLNTEAFF. The CDR3 nucleotides are TGTGCCAGCAGCTTCGAACTCCTGAACACTGAAGCTTTCTTT.

The chain carries TRBV19 and TRBJ1-5; D is uncertain. Germline V gene sequence: CDR1 LNHDA, CDR2 SQIVND (reference sequence). Trimming pared 5 bases from V and 7 bases from J, leaving 12 bases between. There are 13 residues in the CDR3. CDR3 residues: CASSQVKAQPQHF. The CDR3 bases are TGTGCCAGTAGTCAGGTAAAAGCCCAGCCCCAGCATTTT.

The chain joins TRBV7-2 to TRBJ1-1; D might be TRBD1 (6 bases). There are 17 residues in the CDR3. Per the germline V gene, CDR1 is SGHTA and CDR2 is FQGNSA. V lost 0 bases to trimming and J lost 1 base, with 15 bases between them. The DNA of the CDR3 is TGTGCCAGCAGCTTAGCTCAGACTCCGGACAGGAACACTGAAGCTTTCTTT. It encodes CASSLAQTPDRNTEAFF.

CDR3 nucleotides: TGTGCCAGCAGCTCGGACACAACTAACTATGGCTACACCTTC. As protein: CASSSDTTNYGYTF. This rearrangement joins TRBV5-6 to TRBJ1-2; D possibly corresponds to TRBD1 (5 bases). Deletions cut 3 bases from V and 0 bases from J, with 9 bases between. CDR1 is SGHDT and CDR2 is YYEEEE in the germline V gene. The CDR3 totals 14 residues.

The chain combines TRBV23-1 with TRBJ2-7, with 7 bases aligning to TRBD1. TRBV23-1 is an open reading frame whose function is uncertain. V was clipped by 3 bases and J by 6 bases; unmatched bases: 5. The CDR3 is made up of 13 amino acids. This CDR3 reads CASSQPTGSEQYF. In DNA, the CDR3 is TGCGCCAGCAGTCAGCCGACAGGGTCCGAGCAGTACTTC.

J is TRBJ1-2 and V is TRBV5-1; TRBD1 aligns across 9 bases. This CDR3 spans 13 amino acids. With V trimmed by 4 bases and J by 8 bases, 6 bases remained unmatched. Germline V CDR1 and CDR2: SGHRS, YFSETQ. The CDR3 sequence is CASSVDRGFGYTF. CDR3 nucleotide sequence: TGCGCCAGCAGCGTGGACAGGGGATTCGGCTACACCTTC.